The rows below give T cell receptor beta chains drawn from one sample of a study of OX40 agonist ivuxolimab in advanced cancers. Produced via immunoSEQ multiplex PCR; TCRdb's table is partial and in-frame only. The table lists just over 90,000 clones, under 95% of them singletons, with approximately 3.6% in the top ten. Here the sequenced sample was CD4+ or CD8+ T cells sorted from blood, taken in a trial of the OX40 agonist ivuxolimab. These receptors all stem from an adult with an advanced solid tumor such as melanoma, head and neck, liver or kidney cancer. Both conserved end residues are part of each CDR3. Each record gives: clone size, J gene, D gene, V gene, CDR3 protein, CDR3 DNA. D genes are given only for firm matches. The size entry is marked missing in some rows and otherwise reads once, few, many or a size class.

size: once
J: TRBJ2-1
D: .
V: TRBV4-1
CDR3: CASSQGRLANEQFF
DNA: TGCGCCAGCAGCCAAGGGCGGCTAGCGAATGAGCAGTTCTTC

size: .
J: TRBJ2-1
D: .
V: TRBV19
CDR3: CASSIEGATTYNEQFF
DNA: TGTGCCAGTAGTATAGAAGGGGCGACCACCTACAATGAGCAGTTCTTC

size: .
J: TRBJ1-2
D: .
V: TRBV27
CDR3: CASSSTRDTHRNGYTF
DNA: TGTGCCAGCAGCTCCACACGGGACACCCATCGTAATGGCTACACCTTC

size: .
J: TRBJ1-4
D: .
V: TRBV9
CDR3: CASSVETVNLVENEKLFF
DNA: TGTGCCAGCAGCGTCGAGACAGTGAATTTGGTTGAGAATGAAAAACTGTTTTTT

size: .
J: TRBJ1-3
D: .
V: TRBV19
CDR3: CASNRYYSGNTIYF
DNA: TGTGCCAGTAACCGATATTACTCTGGAAACACCATATATTTT

size: few
J: TRBJ2-7
D: .
V: TRBV4-2
CDR3: CASSQEVNGEQYF
DNA: TGTGCCAGCAGCCAAGAAGTTAATGGGGAGCAGTACTTC

size: .
J: TRBJ2-7
D: .
V: TRBV6-4
CDR3: CASERREEKQYF
DNA: TGTGCCAGCGAGAGGAGGGAGGAAAAGCAGTACTTC

size: .
J: TRBJ2-3
D: TRBD2
V: TRBV11-3
CDR3: CASSPIAGTSTDTQYF
DNA: TGTGCCAGCAGCCCTATAGCGGGGACTAGCACAGATACGCAGTATTTT

size: .
J: TRBJ2-7
D: .
V: TRBV6-1
CDR3: CASSDYGPYEQYF
DNA: TGTGCCAGCAGTGATTACGGACCCTACGAGCAGTACTTC

size: .
J: TRBJ2-7
D: .
V: TRBV13
CDR3: CASSQNRDGEQYF
DNA: TGTGCCAGCAGCCAGAACAGGGATGGCGAGCAGTACTTC

size: .
J: TRBJ2-1
D: .
V: TRBV15
CDR3: CATSRDRGREGEQFF
DNA: TGTGCCACCAGCAGAGATCGTGGGAGAGAGGGTGAGCAGTTCTTC

size: .
J: TRBJ1-6
D: .
V: TRBV25-1
CDR3: CASSEFGEGESNSPLHF
DNA: TGTGCCAGCAGTGAATTCGGGGAAGGGGAAAGTAATTCACCCCTCCACTTT

size: few
J: TRBJ1-1
D: .
V: TRBV4-3
CDR3: CASSHLGDGAFF
DNA: TGCGCCAGCAGCCACCTCGGGGACGGAGCTTTCTTT

size: .
J: TRBJ2-5
D: .
V: TRBV30
CDR3: CAWRVLVSSPETQYF
DNA: TGTGCCTGGAGGGTACTAGTAAGTTCCCCGGAGACCCAGTACTTC

size: once
J: TRBJ1-1
D: .
V: TRBV27
CDR3: CASSYRPLTYEAFF
DNA: TGTGCCAGCAGTTATAGACCGTTGACCTATGAAGCTTTCTTT

size: .
J: TRBJ2-5
D: .
V: TRBV6-5
CDR3: CASSYFSGETQYF
DNA: TGTGCCAGCAGTTATTTTTCGGGGGAGACCCAGTACTTC

size: .
J: TRBJ1-2
D: .
V: TRBV6-6
CDR3: CASSYVSGTPYGYTF
DNA: TGTGCCAGCAGTTACGTGTCGGGGACCCCCTATGGCTACACCTTC

size: .
J: TRBJ2-4
D: .
V: TRBV19
CDR3: CASSAFEIAKNIQYF
DNA: TGTGCCAGTAGTGCCTTTGAGATAGCCAAAAACATTCAGTACTTC

size: once
J: TRBJ1-3
D: .
V: TRBV27
CDR3: CASSLSAGSGNTIYF
DNA: TGTGCCAGCAGTTTATCCGCGGGCTCTGGAAACACCATATATTTT

size: .
J: TRBJ2-1
D: .
V: TRBV2
CDR3: CASRENRGYYNEQFF
DNA: TGTGCCAGCAGAGAAAACCGGGGTTACTACAATGAGCAGTTCTTC

size: .
J: TRBJ2-5
D: TRBD1
V: TRBV15
CDR3: CATQSRDRRQETQYF
DNA: TGTGCCACCCAATCCCGGGACAGGAGACAAGAGACCCAGTACTTC

size: .
J: TRBJ2-7
D: .
V: TRBV4-1
CDR3: CASSQKILYEQYF
DNA: TGCGCCAGCAGCCAAAAAATCCTCTACGAGCAGTACTTC

size: .
J: TRBJ1-2
D: .
V: TRBV5-1
CDR3: CASSDTYGYTF
DNA: TGCGCCAGCAGCGATACCTATGGCTACACCTTC

size: .
J: TRBJ1-2
D: .
V: TRBV6-1
CDR3: CASSEAWGNYGYTF
DNA: TGTGCCAGCAGTGAAGCGTGGGGGAACTATGGCTACACCTTC

size: .
J: TRBJ2-5
D: .
V: TRBV12-5
CDR3: CASGSLGPEYF
DNA: TGTGCTAGTGGTTCCCTTGGGCCAGAGTACTTC

size: .
J: TRBJ2-1
D: .
V: TRBV4-3
CDR3: CASSPRTGAYNEQFF
DNA: TGCGCCAGCAGCCCCAGGACCGGAGCCTACAATGAGCAGTTCTTC

size: .
J: TRBJ1-4
D: .
V: TRBV14
CDR3: CASSQVRLGRGNEKLFF
DNA: TGTGCCAGCAGCCAAGTTCGTCTTGGGAGAGGGAATGAAAAACTGTTTTTT

size: .
J: TRBJ2-7
D: .
V: TRBV7-8
CDR3: CASSIGGLSNEQYF
DNA: TGTGCCAGCAGCATAGGGGGTCTCAGCAACGAGCAGTACTTC

size: few
J: TRBJ1-5
D: .
V: TRBV28
CDR3: CASSFNGAGWQPQHF
DNA: TGTGCCAGCAGTTTTAACGGGGCAGGGTGGCAGCCCCAGCATTTT

size: .
J: TRBJ1-5
D: .
V: TRBV4-3
CDR3: CASSQDVVGQGYQPQHF
DNA: TGCGCCAGCAGCCAAGATGTGGTGGGGCAGGGGTATCAGCCCCAGCATTTT

size: .
J: TRBJ2-1
D: .
V: TRBV6-5
CDR3: CASSYGLGGEQFF
DNA: TGTGCCAGCAGTTACGGACTAGGGGGTGAGCAGTTCTTC

size: .
J: TRBJ2-7
D: .
V: TRBV29-1
CDR3: CSVEATDYEQYF
DNA: TGCAGCGTTGAAGCGACAGACTACGAGCAGTACTTC